Following are 14 T cell receptor beta chains from one sample sequenced in a study of radiation and T cells in renal cell carcinoma. The protocol was immunoSEQ multiplex PCR, while the TCRdb copy is restricted to in-frame clones and leaves out a portion. The table lists roughly 75,000 clones, roughly 87% of them singletons. Time point defined: blood 2 weeks post-SBRT. As to treatment: 15 Gy SBRT to primary tumor, nephrectomy 4 weeks later. The sample in question was blood, obtained from a patient whose treatment included radiotherapy and nephrectomy. These receptor sequences come from a man in his 60s with renal cell carcinoma.

The rearrangement uses TRBV7-2 and TRBJ2-7; 9 bases map to TRBD1. This CDR3 has 14 residues. The J segment lost 2 bases and the V segment lost 5 bases, leaving 4 bases of the junction unmatched. Germline CDR1 reads SGHTA; CDR2 reads FQGNSA. The CDR3 loop reads CASSLRQGAYEQYF. The CDR3 nucleotides read TGTGCCAGCAGCCTAAGACAGGGGGCCTACGAGCAGTACTTC.

As to this clone: In the same sample, other DNA sequences code for this CDR3. This chain connects TRBV25-1 to TRBJ1-1; D unresolved. V dropped 2 bases and J dropped 10 bases, with 8 bases sitting between them. This CDR3 region has 11 residues. CDR1 is MGHDK, CDR2 SYGVNS, per germline. CDR3 sequence (DNA): TGTGCCAGCAGTGAAGGAGTTCGAGCTTTCTTT. It yields the protein CASSEGVRAFF.

This clone has a handful of counts. The rearrangement uses TRBV30 and TRBJ1-5; 7 bases match TRBD1. Trimming at V came to 0 bases and at J to 4 bases, leaving 6 bases not matched to a gene. CDR1 GTSNPN and CDR2 SVGIG come from the germline V gene (reference sequence). CDR3 length: 15 residues. CDR3 residues: CAWSVRQGTNQPQHF. For the CDR3, the DNA is TGTGCCTGGAGTGTAAGACAGGGAACGAATCAGCCCCAGCATTTT.

This clone came up a few times. This chain joins TRBV7-2 and TRBJ1-2, with D possibly matching TRBD1 (5 bases). The CDR3 totals 15 residues. Germline lookup yields CDR1 SGHTA and CDR2 FQGNSA. Trimming removed 6 bases from V and 5 bases from J, with 19 bases in between. CDR3 in DNA: TGTGCCAGCAGGCGATCCGGGACGGAATCTTATGGCTACACCTTC. As protein: CASRRSGTESYGYTF. Complete variable domain (other parts from reference TRBV7-2 and TRBJ1-2): GAGVSQSPSNKVTEKGKDVELRCDPISGHTALYWYRQSLGQGLEFLIYFQGNSAPDKSGLPSDRFSAERTGGSVSTLTIQRTQQEDSAVYLCASRRSGTESYGYTFGSGTRLTVV.

The CDR3 sequence is CSVEGGRGAQNEQFF. CDR3 sequence (DNA): TGCAGCGTTGAAGGCGGGAGAGGGGCACAGAATGAGCAGTTCTTC. The chain uses TRBV29-1 and TRBJ2-1; TRBD2 aligns across 7 bases. The ends lost 1 base at V and 7 bases at J; junction bases unmatched: 10. The CDR3 runs to 15 residues. CDR1 and CDR2 (germline): SQVTM, ANQGSEA.

Only a few counts were recorded for this clone. This sequence joins TRBV11-2 and TRBJ2-5, with a possible D match to TRBD1 (5 bases). The V gene lost 0 bases and the J gene lost 5 bases, with 13 bases spanning the gap. This CDR3 is 15 amino acids long. Per the germline V gene, CDR1 is SGHAT and CDR2 is FQNNGV. Written as DNA, the CDR3 is TGTGCCAGCAGCTTAGAATGGGGCGCAGGGGAGACCCAGTACTTC. Amino acids: CASSLEWGAGETQYF.

The rearrangement uses TRBV19 and TRBJ2-7, with 9 positions matching TRBD1. This CDR3 has 15 residues. Trimming took 5 bases from V and 2 from J; bases not matched to a gene: 7. CDR1 is LNHDA, CDR2 SQIVND, per germline (reference sequence). The CDR3 loop reads CASSFRQGGTYEQYF. The CDR3 nucleotides are TGTGCCAGTAGTTTCCGACAGGGGGGAACCTACGAGCAGTACTTC. Drawing the rest from reference TRBV19 and TRBJ2-7, the complete variable domain is DGGITQSPKYLFRKEGQNVTLSCEQNLNHDAMYWYRQDPGQGLRLIYYSQIVNDFQKGDIAEGYSVSREKKESFPLTVTSAQKNPTAFYLCASSFRQGGTYEQYFGPGTRLTVT.

This sequence joins TRBV5-1 and TRBJ2-1; TRBD2 matches at 9 bases. The CDR3 spans 16 residues. In germline, CDR1 is SGHRS, CDR2 YFSETQ. Unmatched junction bases numbered 7, after V lost 4 bases and J lost 2 bases. The CDR3 DNA is TGCGCCAGCAGCCACAGACTAGCGGCGGCCTACAATGAGCAGTTCTTC. It codes for CASSHRLAAAYNEQFF.

The V call is TRBV14, the J call TRBJ1-2; weak D call: TRBD1 (5 bases). The ends were cut back, 1 base at V and 3 bases at J, with 6 bases in the middle. CDR3 size: 13 residues. Germline V gives CDR1 SGHDN, CDR2 FVKESK. CDR3: CASSQAQDYGYTF. As DNA, the CDR3 is TGTGCCAGCAGCCAAGCACAGGACTATGGCTACACCTTC.

V usage is TRBV6-1 and J usage is TRBJ2-7; 13 nucleotides align to TRBD2. CDR3 length: 17 amino acids. V shed 0 bases, J shed 12 bases, and the junction held 14 bases outside the gene matches. CDR1 is MNHNS and CDR2 is SASEGT in the germline V gene. Here the CDR3 DNA reads TGTGCCAGCAGTGAAGCGCGACCCGGGACTAGCGGGACTGCAACGTACTTC. Its translation: CASSEARPGTSGTATYF.

In DNA form, the CDR3 reads TGTGCCAGCAACCCTCCTAGGGGACAGGGGGAGGCTTTCTTT. It codes for CASNPPRGQGEAFF. The V gene is TRBV28, the J gene TRBJ1-1; 11 nucleotides agree with TRBD1. The CDR3 contains 14 residues. Germline CDR1 is MDHEN and CDR2 is SYDVKM. V dropped 7 bases and J dropped 11; count of bases not matched to a gene: 12. The whole variable domain, remainder taken from reference TRBV28 and TRBJ1-1, is DVKVTQSSRYLVKRTGEKVFLECVQDMDHENMFWYRQDPGLGLRLIYFSYDVKMKEKGDIPEGYSVSREKKERFSLILESASTNQTSMYLCASNPPRGQGEAFFGQGTRLTVV.

The V and J genes are TRBV7-8 and TRBJ2-7; no definite D call. CDR1 is SGHVS and CDR2 is FQNEAQ in the germline V gene. V was shortened by 2 bases and J by 0 bases, with 8 bases between the two germline ends. This CDR3 is built from 14 residues. The CDR3 DNA reads TGTGCCAGCAGCTTAATGACAATCTCCTACGAGCAGTACTTC. It translates to CASSLMTISYEQYF.

This clone was observed a handful of times. This chain links TRBV2 with TRBJ1-3; 8 bases agree with TRBD1. With 4 bases clipped from V and 1 base from J, the junction kept 3 bases outside the gene matches. This CDR3 is built from 15 residues. The V gene's germline CDR1 is SNHLY and CDR2 FYNNEI. CDR3 amino acids: CASSAGTGSGNTIYF. CDR3 coding DNA: TGTGCCAGCAGTGCCGGGACAGGATCTGGAAACACCATATATTTT.

V gene TRBV11-3 combines with J gene TRBJ1-1, with 7 bases fitting TRBD1. The V gene end was trimmed by 4 bases and the J gene end by 0 bases; junction bases not matched to a gene: 5. CDR1 SGHNT and CDR2 YENEEA come from the germline V gene. This CDR3 is built from 15 residues. CDR3 nucleotides: TGTGCCAGCAGCTACCAGGGGGGGATGAACACTGAAGCTTTCTTT. This codes for CASSYQGGMNTEAFF.